What follows are 9 T cell receptor beta chains derived from one specimen sequenced in a study of blood T cell repertoires in COVID-19. Using immunoSEQ multiplex PCR, the repertoire was profiled, and TCRdb retains in-frame clones only, with some absent. The sample has a few hundred thousand clones; 85% to 90% are singletons. Sequenced material: PBMCs or T cells enriched from blood (not recorded which). These receptors came from a woman aged 45-60 years who had recovered from COVID-19.

This chain joins TRBV18 and TRBJ2-7; D possibly corresponds to TRBD2 (5 bases). The CDR3 is made up of 11 amino acids. Per germline, CDR1 KGHSH and CDR2 LQKENI. The ends were cut back, 11 bases at V and 5 bases at J, with 13 bases in the middle. CDR3 sequence reads: CASRRSDEQYF. As DNA, the CDR3 is TGTGCCTCCCGGAGGAGCGACGAGCAGTACTTC. The entire variable domain, with the rest obtained from reference TRBV18 and TRBJ2-7, is as follows: NAGVMQNPRHLVRRRGQEARLRCSPMKGHSHVYWYRQLPEEGLKFMVYLQKENIIDESGMPKERFSAEFPKEGPSILRIQQVVRGDSAAYFCASRRSDEQYFGPGTRLTVT.

This rearrangement joins TRBV18 to TRBJ1-3; TRBD1 matches 7 bases. The trim removed 3 bases at V and 2 bases at J, leaving 7 bases unmatched. The CDR3 runs to 16 residues. Germline CDR1 reads KGHSH; CDR2 reads LQKENI. The CDR3 coding sequence is TGTGCCAGCTCACCGGAACAGGGGCGCGCTGGAAACACCATATATTTT. It specifies CASSPEQGRAGNTIYF.

This clone occurred once. The rearrangement joins TRBV23-1 to TRBJ1-6; tentatively, D is TRBD1 (5 bases). TRBV23-1 counts as an open reading frame of uncertain function. The CDR3 loop spans 18 amino acids. V lost 0 bases and J 6 bases, leaving 18 bases between the germline ends. In DNA form, the CDR3 reads TGCGCCAGCAGTCAATCCCCATCAGGGATCCATGGTAATTCACCCCTCCACTTT. It encodes CASSQSPSGIHGNSPLHF.

V and J are TRBV2 and TRBJ2-3; the D gene is possibly TRBD2 (7 bases). Germline V gene sequence: CDR1 SNHLY, CDR2 FYNNEI. This CDR3 spans 16 amino acids. The germline V and J ends were trimmed by 6 bases and 2 bases, with 18 bases remaining between them. The CDR3 loop is CASRDWGRGITDTQYF. Written as DNA, the CDR3 is TGTGCCAGCAGGGACTGGGGGCGGGGGATCACAGATACGCAGTATTTT.

The chain combines TRBV10-3 with TRBJ2-1; a weak D match, TRBD1 (6 bases). The germline V and J ends were trimmed by 8 bases and 8 bases, with 13 bases remaining between them. This CDR3 comprises 12 residues. Looked up from germline, CDR1 is ENHRY and CDR2 is SYGVKD. The DNA for the CDR3 is TGTGCCATCCAAGCAGGGGCCGATGAGCAGTTCTTC. Protein sequence: CAIQAGADEQFF.

This chain uses TRBV27 with TRBJ2-3; D is possibly TRBD1 (7 bases). This CDR3 region has 13 residues. V was cut by 8 bases and J by 3 bases, with 12 bases left in between. Per the germline V gene, CDR1 is MNHEY and CDR2 is SMNVEV (reference sequence). The CDR3 coding sequence is TGTGCCAGCGGCGGGACAGCGACAGATACGCAGTATTTT. The encoded protein is CASGGTATDTQYF.

In its sample, this clone was seen a few times. This chain connects TRBV7-8 to TRBJ1-5; no definite D call. The V end was cut by 5 bases, the J end by 6 bases, with 14 bases between. This CDR3 contains 14 residues. Germline V gene lookup returns CDR1 SGHVS and CDR2 FQNEAQ. The DNA of the CDR3 is TGTGCCAGCAGCCACAGTGTGAGGGCTCAGCCCCAGCATTTT. It yields the protein CASSHSVRAQPQHF.

This chain uses TRBV18 with TRBJ1-3; weak D call: TRBD1 (5 bases). Germline V gene sequence: CDR1 KGHSH, CDR2 LQKENI. The length of the CDR3 is 17 residues. Trimming left V 0 bases short and J 4 bases short, with 16 bases between. Written as DNA, the CDR3 is TGTGCCAGCTCACCACCGCTCAAGGGGTCCCTCGGAAACACCATATATTTT. It codes for CASSPPLKGSLGNTIYF.

This clone has just one count. V is TRBV27 and J is TRBJ1-3, with D maybe TRBD1 (6 bases). Trimming cost V 5 bases and J 0 bases, with 14 bases left between them. The CDR3 has 16 amino acids. Germline V gives CDR1 MNHEY, CDR2 SMNVEV (reference sequence). The CDR3 nucleotides read TGTGCCAGCAGTACCGGACAGCCGATCTCTGGAAACACCATATATTTT. It specifies CASSTGQPISGNTIYF.